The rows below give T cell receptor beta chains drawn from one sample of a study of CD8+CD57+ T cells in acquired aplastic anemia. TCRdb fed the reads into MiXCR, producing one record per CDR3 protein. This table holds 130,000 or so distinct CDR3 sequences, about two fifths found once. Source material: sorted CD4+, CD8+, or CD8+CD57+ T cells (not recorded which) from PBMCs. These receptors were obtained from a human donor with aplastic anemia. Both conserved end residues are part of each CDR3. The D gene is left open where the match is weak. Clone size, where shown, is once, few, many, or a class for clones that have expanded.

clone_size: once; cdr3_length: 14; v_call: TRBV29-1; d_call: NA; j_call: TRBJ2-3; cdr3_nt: TGCAGCATCGCGAGGGACGTACTTACGGATACGCAGTATTTT; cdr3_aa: CSIARDVLTDTQYF
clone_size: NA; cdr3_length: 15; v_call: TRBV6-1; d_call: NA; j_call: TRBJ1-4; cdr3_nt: TGTGCCAGCAGCCTGTCCGCAACGAGAATTGAAAAACTGTTTTTT; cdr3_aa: CASSLSATRIEKLFF
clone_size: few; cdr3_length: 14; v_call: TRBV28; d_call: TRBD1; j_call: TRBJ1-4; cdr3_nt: TGTGCCAGCAGGGGATATCGGACAGGTGGAAAACTGTTTTTT; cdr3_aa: CASRGYRTGGKLFF
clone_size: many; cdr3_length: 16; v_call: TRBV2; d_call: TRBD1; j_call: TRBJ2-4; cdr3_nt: TGTGCCAGCATTCCAGACAGGGCCTTAGCCAAAAACATTCAGTACTTC; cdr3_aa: CASIPDRALAKNIQYF
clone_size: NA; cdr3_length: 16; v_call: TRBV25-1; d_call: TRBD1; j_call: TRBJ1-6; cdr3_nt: TGTGCCAGCAGTGAATGGGGGACAGGCGTACTGTCACCCCTCCACTTT; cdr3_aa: CASSEWGTGVLSPLHF
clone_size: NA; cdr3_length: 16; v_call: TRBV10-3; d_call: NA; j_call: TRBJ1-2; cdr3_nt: TGTGCCAGCAGCCGACAGTCCTCTGGGGCCAACTATGGCTACACCTTC; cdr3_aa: CASSRQSSGANYGYTF
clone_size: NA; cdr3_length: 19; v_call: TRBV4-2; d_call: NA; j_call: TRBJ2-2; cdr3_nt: TGTGCCAGCAGCGGCTTTTATGCAGCCGGTAAAACGAACACCGGGGAGCTGTTTTTT; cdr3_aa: CASSGFYAAGKTNTGELFF
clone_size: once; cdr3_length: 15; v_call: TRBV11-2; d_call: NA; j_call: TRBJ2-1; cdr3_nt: TGTGCCAGCAGCCCCATTCCGGGGCCGGGGAATGAGCAGTTCTTC; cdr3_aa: CASSPIPGPGNEQFF
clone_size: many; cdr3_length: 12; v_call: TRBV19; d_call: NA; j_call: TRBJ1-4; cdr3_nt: TGTGCCTCGACACGATTTTCGGAAAAACTGTTTTTT; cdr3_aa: CASTRFSEKLFF
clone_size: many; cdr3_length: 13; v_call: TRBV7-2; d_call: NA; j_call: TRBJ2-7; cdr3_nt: TGTGCCAGCAGCTCCTACATGGATGACGAGCAGTACTTC; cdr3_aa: CASSSYMDDEQYF
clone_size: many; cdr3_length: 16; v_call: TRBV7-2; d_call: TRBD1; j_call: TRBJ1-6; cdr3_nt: TGTGCCAGCAGCTCCGGGACAGCACCCCATAATTCACCCCTCCACTTT; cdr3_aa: CASSSGTAPHNSPLHF
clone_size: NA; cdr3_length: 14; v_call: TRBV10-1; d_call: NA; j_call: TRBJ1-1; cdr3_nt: TGCGCCAGCAGTGCCGGGCCCCAAGGCACTGAAGCTTTCTTT; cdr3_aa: CASSAGPQGTEAFF
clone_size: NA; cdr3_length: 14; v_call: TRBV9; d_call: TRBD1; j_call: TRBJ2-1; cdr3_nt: TGTGCCAGCAGCGTAGACCCAGGGGGCAATGAGCAGTTCTTC; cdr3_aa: CASSVDPGGNEQFF
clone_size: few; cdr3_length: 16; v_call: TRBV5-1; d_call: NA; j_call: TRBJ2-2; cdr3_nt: TGCGCCAGCAGGATGATATGGGGTTCGGGCACCGGGGAGCTGTTTTTT; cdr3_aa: CASRMIWGSGTGELFF
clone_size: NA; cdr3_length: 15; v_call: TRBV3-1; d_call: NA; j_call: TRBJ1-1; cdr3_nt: TGTGCCAGCAGCCAAACTTCCGGAATAAACACTGAAGCTTTCTTT; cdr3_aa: CASSQTSGINTEAFF
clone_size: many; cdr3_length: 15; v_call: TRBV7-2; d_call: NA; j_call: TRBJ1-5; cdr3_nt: TGTGCCAGCAGCTTAGTAGTGGGGCGAGGTCAGCCCCAGCATTTT; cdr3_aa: CASSLVVGRGQPQHF
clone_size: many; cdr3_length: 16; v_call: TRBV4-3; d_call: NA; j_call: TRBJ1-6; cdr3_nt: TGCGCCAGCAGCCAAGTACAGGGCGCGTTTAATTCACCCCTCCACTTT; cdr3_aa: CASSQVQGAFNSPLHF
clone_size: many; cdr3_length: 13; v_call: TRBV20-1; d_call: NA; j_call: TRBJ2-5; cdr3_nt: TGCAGTGCTTCTGGACCCAACCAAGAGACCCAGTACTTC; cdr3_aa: CSASGPNQETQYF
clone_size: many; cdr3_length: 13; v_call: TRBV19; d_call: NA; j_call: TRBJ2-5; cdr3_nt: TGTGCCAGTAGTTTTGACAGGACGGAGACCCAGTACTTC; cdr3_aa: CASSFDRTETQYF
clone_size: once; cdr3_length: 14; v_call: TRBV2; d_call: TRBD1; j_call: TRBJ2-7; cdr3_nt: TGTGCCAGCAGTGGCTGGCAGGGGGACTACGAGCAGTACTTC; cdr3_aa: CASSGWQGDYEQYF
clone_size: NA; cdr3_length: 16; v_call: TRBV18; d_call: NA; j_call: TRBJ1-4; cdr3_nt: TGTGCCAGCTCACCACCGAATTCTAATAGTAATGAAAAACTGTTTTTT; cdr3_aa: CASSPPNSNSNEKLFF
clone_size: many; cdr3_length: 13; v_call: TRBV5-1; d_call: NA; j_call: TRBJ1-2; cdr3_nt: TGCGCCAGCAGCTTTAGGGCAGCCTATGGCTACACCTTC; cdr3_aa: CASSFRAAYGYTF
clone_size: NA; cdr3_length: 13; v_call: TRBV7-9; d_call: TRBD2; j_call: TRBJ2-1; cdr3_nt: TGTGCCAGCAGCGTTTCTAGCGGGGGGGCCTCTTTCTTC; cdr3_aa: CASSVSSGGASFF
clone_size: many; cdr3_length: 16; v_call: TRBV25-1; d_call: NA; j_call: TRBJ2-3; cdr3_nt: TGTGCCAGCAGTGAATTCAGCAGGGGTGATTCAGATACGCAGTATTTT; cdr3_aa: CASSEFSRGDSDTQYF
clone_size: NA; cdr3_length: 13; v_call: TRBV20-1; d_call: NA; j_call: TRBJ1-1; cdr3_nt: TGCAGTGCTAAAGAAAGCGCGAACACTGAAGCTTTCTTT; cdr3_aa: CSAKESANTEAFF
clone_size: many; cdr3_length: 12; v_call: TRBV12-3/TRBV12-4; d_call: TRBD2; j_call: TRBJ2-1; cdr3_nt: TGTGCCAGTAGCGGGGGGTACAATGAGCAGTTCTTC; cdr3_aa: CASSGGYNEQFF
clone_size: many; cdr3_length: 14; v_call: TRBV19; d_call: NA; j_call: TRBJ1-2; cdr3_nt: TGTGCCAGTAGTATCGAAGATGGCAACTATGGCTACACCTTC; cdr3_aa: CASSIEDGNYGYTF
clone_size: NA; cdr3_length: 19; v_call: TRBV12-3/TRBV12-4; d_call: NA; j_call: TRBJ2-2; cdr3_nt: TGTGCCAGCAGCCCGGACGCTACCTTGCAGGGGCTGAGCACCGGGGAGCTGTTTTTT; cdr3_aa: CASSPDATLQGLSTGELFF
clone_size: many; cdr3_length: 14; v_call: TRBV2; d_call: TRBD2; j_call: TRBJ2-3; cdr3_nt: TGTGCCAGCAAGGAGCGGGGGGGCATAGATACGCAGTATTTT; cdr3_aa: CASKERGGIDTQYF
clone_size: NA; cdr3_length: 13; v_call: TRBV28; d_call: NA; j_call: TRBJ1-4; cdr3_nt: TGTGCCAGCAGTGGGAGGGGAAGGGAAAAACTGTTTTTT; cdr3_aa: CASSGRGREKLFF
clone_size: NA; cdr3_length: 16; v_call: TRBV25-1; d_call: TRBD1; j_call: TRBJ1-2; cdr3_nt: TGTGCCAGCAGTGAAATACAGGGGGCACAGGACTATGGCTACACCTTC; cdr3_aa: CASSEIQGAQDYGYTF
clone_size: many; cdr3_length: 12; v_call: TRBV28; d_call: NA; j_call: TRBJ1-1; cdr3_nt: TGTGCCAGCAGTCGACAGGTGACTGAAGCTTTCTTT; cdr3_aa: CASSRQVTEAFF
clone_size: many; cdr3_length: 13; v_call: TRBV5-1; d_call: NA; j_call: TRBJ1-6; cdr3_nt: TGCGCCAGCAGCTTAGCGGGGCCTTCACCCCTCCACTTT; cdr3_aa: CASSLAGPSPLHF
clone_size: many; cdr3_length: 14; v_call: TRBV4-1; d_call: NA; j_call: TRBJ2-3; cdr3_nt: TGCGCCAGCAGCTACCGGGGGCCAACAGATACGCAGTATTTT; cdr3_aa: CASSYRGPTDTQYF
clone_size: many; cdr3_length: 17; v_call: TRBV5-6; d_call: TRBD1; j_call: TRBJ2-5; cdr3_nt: TGTGCCAGCAGCTTGGGGACAGGGCACACTTTACGGGAGACCCAGTACTTC; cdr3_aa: CASSLGTGHTLRETQYF
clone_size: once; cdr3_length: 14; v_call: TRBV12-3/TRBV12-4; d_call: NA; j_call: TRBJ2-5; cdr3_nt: TGTGCCAGCAGTGACCGGGACGAGCTCGGGACCCAGTACTTC; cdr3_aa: CASSDRDELGTQYF
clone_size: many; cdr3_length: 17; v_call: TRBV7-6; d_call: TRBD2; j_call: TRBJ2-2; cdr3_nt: TGTGCCAGCAGCTTAGTCGCTAGCGGGGGGTACACCGGGGAGCTGTTTTTT; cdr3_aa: CASSLVASGGYTGELFF
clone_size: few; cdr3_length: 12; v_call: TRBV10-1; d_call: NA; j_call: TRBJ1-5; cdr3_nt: TGCGCCAGCAGTGACAGCAATCAGCCCCAGCATTTT; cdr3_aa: CASSDSNQPQHF
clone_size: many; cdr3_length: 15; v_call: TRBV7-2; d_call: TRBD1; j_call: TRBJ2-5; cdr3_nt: TGTGCCAGCAGCTTAGGACAGGGGGGACAAGAGACCCAGTACTTC; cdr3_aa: CASSLGQGGQETQYF
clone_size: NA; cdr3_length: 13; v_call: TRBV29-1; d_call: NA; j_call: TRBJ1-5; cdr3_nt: TGCAGCGCTGCGGTGCCCAGGGGTCAGCCCCAGCATTTT; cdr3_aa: CSAAVPRGQPQHF
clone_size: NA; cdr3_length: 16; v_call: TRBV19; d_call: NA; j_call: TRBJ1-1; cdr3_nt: TGTGCCAGTCAATGGGCCGGGGGGCCAGCGAACACTGAAGCTTTCTTT; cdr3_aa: CASQWAGGPANTEAFF
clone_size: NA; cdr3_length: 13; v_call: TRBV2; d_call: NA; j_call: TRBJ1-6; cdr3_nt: TGTGCCAGCATGGGGGGGATCACTTCACCCCTCCACTTT; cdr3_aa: CASMGGITSPLHF
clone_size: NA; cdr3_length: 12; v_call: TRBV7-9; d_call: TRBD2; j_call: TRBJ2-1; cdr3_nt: TGTGCCAGCAGCCTGATAGCGGGGGGTCTGTTCTTC; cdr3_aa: CASSLIAGGLFF
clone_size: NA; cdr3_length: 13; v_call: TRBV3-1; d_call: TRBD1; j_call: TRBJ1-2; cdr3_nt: TGTGCCAGCAGCCCGGGACAGGGGGGGGGCTACACCTTC; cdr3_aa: CASSPGQGGGYTF
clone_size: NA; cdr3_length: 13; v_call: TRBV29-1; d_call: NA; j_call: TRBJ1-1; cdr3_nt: TGCAGCGGACAGGTCGCTGGGGACACTGAAGCTTTCTTT; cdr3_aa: CSGQVAGDTEAFF
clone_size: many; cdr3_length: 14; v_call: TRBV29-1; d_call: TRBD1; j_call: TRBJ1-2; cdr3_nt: TGCAGCGTTGCCCGGGACAGATCTAACTATGGCTACACCTTC; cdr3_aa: CSVARDRSNYGYTF
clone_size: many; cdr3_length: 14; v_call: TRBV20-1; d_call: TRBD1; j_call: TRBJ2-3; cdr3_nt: TGCAGTGCCCCAGGGGGATTTGATACAGATACGCAGTATTTT; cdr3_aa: CSAPGGFDTDTQYF
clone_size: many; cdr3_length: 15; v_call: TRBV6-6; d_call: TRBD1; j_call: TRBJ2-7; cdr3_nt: TGTGCCAGCAGTTTGAGGGGGGACAGGGGCCACGAGCAGTACTTC; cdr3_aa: CASSLRGDRGHEQYF
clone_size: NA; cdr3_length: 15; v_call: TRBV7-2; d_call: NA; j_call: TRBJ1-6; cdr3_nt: TGTGCCAGCAGCTTGGGTCGGGCACGGGTTTCACCCCTCCACTTT; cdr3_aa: CASSLGRARVSPLHF